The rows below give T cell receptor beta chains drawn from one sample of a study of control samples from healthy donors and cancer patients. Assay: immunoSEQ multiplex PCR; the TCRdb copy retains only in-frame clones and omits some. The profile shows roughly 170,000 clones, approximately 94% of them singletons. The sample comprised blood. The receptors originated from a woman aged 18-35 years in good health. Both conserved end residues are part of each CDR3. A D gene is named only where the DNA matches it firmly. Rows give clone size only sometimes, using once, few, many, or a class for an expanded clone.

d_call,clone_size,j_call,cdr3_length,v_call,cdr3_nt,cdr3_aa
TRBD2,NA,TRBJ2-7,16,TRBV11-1,TGTGCCAGCAGCTCTACTATAGCGGGGGGCTCCTACGAGCAGTACTTC,CASSSTIAGGSYEQYF
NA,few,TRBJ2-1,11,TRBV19,TGTGCCAGTAGTCAGATGGATGAGCAGTTCTTC,CASSQMDEQFF
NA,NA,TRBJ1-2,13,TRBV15,TGTGCCACCAGCACGTGGGGAAGTGGAGGCTACACCTTC,CATSTWGSGGYTF
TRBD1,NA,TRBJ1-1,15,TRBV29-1,TGCAGCGTTTGGAGGGGGGGACAGCCGAACACTGAAGCTTTCTTT,CSVWRGGQPNTEAFF
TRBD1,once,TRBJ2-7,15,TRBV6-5,TGTGCCAGCAGACCCTACCGGGGGACAGGCTACGAGCAGTACTTC,CASRPYRGTGYEQYF
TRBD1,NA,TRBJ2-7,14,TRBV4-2,TGTGCCAGCAGCCCTCGACAGGGAAGGGACGAGCAGTACTTC,CASSPRQGRDEQYF
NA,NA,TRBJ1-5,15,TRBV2,TGTGCCAGCACCTTGTCGGTTTCAAGGAGCCAGCCCCAGCATTTT,CASTLSVSRSQPQHF
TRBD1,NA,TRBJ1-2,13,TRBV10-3,TGTGCCATCAATCCCACAGGGGGCGATGGCTACACCTTC,CAINPTGGDGYTF
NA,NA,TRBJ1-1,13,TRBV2,TGTGCCAGCAACAGGGTCATGAACACTGAAGCTTTCTTT,CASNRVMNTEAFF
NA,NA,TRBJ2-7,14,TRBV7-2,TGTGCCAGCAGCCCCGAGTTTTCGTCCTACGAGCAGTACTTC,CASSPEFSSYEQYF
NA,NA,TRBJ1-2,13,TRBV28,TGTGCCAGCAGTTTGGTTGTAGGGTATGGCTACACCTTC,CASSLVVGYGYTF
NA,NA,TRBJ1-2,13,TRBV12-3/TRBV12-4,TGTGCCAGCAGTTTACCTGGGCAGAGTGGCTACACCTTC,CASSLPGQSGYTF
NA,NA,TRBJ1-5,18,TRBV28,TGTGCCAGCAGTTTAGTTAGCGGTGCTGGGGGGACCAATCAGCCCCAGCATTTT,CASSLVSGAGGTNQPQHF